This T cell receptor (beta chain) was profiled in a study of blood T cell repertoires in COVID-19. The V and J ends lost 1 base and 1 base respectively, with 10 bases between them. Germline-derived CDR1 and CDR2 are KGHSH and LQKENI. The CDR3 is 16 amino acids. The table came from immunoSEQ multiplex PCR; TCRdb's copy has only in-frame clones and leaves some out. The sample lists about 180,000 clones, approximately 84% occurring once. The Seattle patients, enrolled during active infection, were followed longitudinally. The sample was peripheral blood. V and J are TRBV18 and TRBJ2-2, with D possibly being TRBD1 (7 bases). The sequence was obtained from a woman aged 50 to 60 with COVID-19, enrolled during active disease. The CDR3 protein is CASSPRQGGNTGELFF. The CDR3 bases are TGTGCCAGCTCACCACGGCAGGGGGGGAACACCGGGGAGCTGTTTTTT.